This T cell receptor (beta chain) was captured in a study of cytomegalovirus exposure and HLA in healthy donors. About the research overall: Within an early data release were around 87 million unique TCRs drawn from HLA-typed donors. The study's findings and limits: In a later analysis, TCR beta V- and J-gene trimming was associated with a missense DCLRE1C variant.

The PCR contained 60 Vbeta and 13 Jbeta primers. Sequenced by immunoSEQ multiplex PCR; TCRdb stores in-frame clones only, minus some. The repertoire holds about 65,000 clones, with less than 70% as singletons. With regard to this clone: Its specificity is not known.

The CDR3 consists of 18 residues. In germline, CDR1 is LGHNA, CDR2 YNFKEQ. V was clipped by 4 bases and J by 1 base; unmatched bases: 7. Sequencing used PBMCs. The sequence derives from a man aged 30 to 39 in good health and CMV-seronegative. The chain uses TRBV4-2 and TRBJ2-1; 13 nucleotides agree with TRBD2. The CDR3 nucleotides are TGTGCCAGCAGCCTCGGACTAGCGGGGGATCCTTCCTACAATGAGCAGTTCTTC. It specifies CASSLGLAGDPSYNEQFF.